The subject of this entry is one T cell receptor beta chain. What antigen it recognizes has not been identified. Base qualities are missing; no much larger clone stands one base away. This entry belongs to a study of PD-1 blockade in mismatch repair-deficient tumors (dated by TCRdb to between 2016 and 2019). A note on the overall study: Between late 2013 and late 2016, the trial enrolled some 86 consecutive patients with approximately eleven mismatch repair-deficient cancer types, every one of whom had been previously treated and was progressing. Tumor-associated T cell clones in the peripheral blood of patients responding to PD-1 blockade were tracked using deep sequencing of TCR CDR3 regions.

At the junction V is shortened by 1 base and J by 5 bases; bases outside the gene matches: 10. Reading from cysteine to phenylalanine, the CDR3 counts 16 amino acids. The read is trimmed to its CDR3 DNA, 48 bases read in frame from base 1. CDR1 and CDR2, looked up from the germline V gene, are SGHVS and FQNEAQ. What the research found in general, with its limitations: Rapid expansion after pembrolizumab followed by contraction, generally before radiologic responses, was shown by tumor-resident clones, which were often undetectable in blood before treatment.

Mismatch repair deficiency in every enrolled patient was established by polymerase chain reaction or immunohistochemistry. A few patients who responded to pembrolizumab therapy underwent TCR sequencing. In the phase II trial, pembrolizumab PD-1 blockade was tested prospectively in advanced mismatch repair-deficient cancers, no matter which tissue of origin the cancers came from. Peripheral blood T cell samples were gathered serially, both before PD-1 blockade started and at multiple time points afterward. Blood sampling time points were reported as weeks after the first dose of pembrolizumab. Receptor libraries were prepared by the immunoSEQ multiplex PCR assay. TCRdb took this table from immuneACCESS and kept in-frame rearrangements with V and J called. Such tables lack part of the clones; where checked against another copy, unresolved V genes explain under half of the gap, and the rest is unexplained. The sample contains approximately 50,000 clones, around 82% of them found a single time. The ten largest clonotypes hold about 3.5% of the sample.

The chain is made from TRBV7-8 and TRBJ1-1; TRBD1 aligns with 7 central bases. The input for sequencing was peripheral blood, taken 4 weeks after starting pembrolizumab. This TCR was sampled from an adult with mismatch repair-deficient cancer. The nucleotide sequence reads TGTGCCAGCAGCTTAGACAGGAGGGGGCGGGAGACTGAAGCTTTCTTT. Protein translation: CASSLDRRGRETEAFF.